Here is one TCR beta chain with its context. The antigen is not known. These data come from a study of vaccination and CD4 T cells after COVID-19. Study as a whole: A CEFX pool, an HIV-1 Nef pool, or no peptide went to control cultures. General study results and limits: Of the reactive clones in convalescent patients, a median roughly 90% showed up only post-vaccination.

Treatment indicated: roughly 10-day PBMC culture with coronavirus spike peptide pools or control peptides (ViraFEST assay). With the Oncomine TCR Beta short-read assay, DNA from cultured CD4+ T cells was sequenced. TCRdb recomputed calls from the PCR reads with MiXCR, one row per CDR3 protein. The sample carries around 20,000 distinct CDR3 sequences, nearly 55% recorded once. CDR1 is SNHLY and CDR2 is FYNNEI in the germline V gene. The CDR3 is 12 residues long. The ends were cut back, 6 bases at V and 0 bases at J, with 6 bases in the middle. The sequencing sample was made of CD4+ T cells from blood, cultured in vitro. The TCR sequence derives from a human donor who had recovered from COVID-19. This sequence joins TRBV2 and TRBJ2-7; no firm D call. The CDR3 loop is CASSPISYEQYF. CDR3 bases: TGTGCCAGCAGCCCCATCTCCTACGAGCAGTACTTC.